This is a list of T cell receptor beta chains from one sample in a study of T-cell memory formation after mild COVID-19. MiXCR was run by TCRdb on the 5' RACE reads, yielding one entry per CDR3 protein. The sample has about 180,000 distinct CDR3 sequences; about 18% are singletons. The specimen was PBMCs or a T cell subset sorted from them (not recorded which). These receptors were obtained from a man aged 18 to 29 who had mild COVID-19 (a few samples of this study predate the infection). Cell type and time point are not known. CDR3s include the opening cysteine and the closing phenylalanine or tryptophan. The order of the fields is clone size, V gene, D gene, J gene, CDR3 protein. A D gene is named only where the DNA matches it firmly. A row's size may be missing; if present it is once, few, many or a size class.

clone size: many
V gene: TRBV4-3
D gene: TRBD2
J gene: TRBJ2-3
CDR3 protein: CASSQDLWTSGGARTDTQYF

clone size: few
V gene: TRBV4-1
D gene: NA
J gene: TRBJ1-3
CDR3 protein: CASSLAGRGRGNTIYF

clone size: NA
V gene: TRBV5-1
D gene: TRBD2
J gene: TRBJ2-3
CDR3 protein: CASSLGGTSGGTDTQYF

clone size: few
V gene: TRBV7-2
D gene: NA
J gene: TRBJ1-5
CDR3 protein: CASSLVAQAKWAQHF

clone size: NA
V gene: TRBV6-2/TRBV6-3
D gene: NA
J gene: TRBJ2-1
CDR3 protein: CASSYSGTSAIYNEQFF

clone size: many
V gene: TRBV7-2
D gene: NA
J gene: TRBJ2-4
CDR3 protein: CASSPHSGNSGKNIQYF

clone size: few
V gene: TRBV9
D gene: TRBD2
J gene: TRBJ2-5
CDR3 protein: CASSVLGSGGSETQYF

clone size: NA
V gene: TRBV7-2
D gene: TRBD2
J gene: TRBJ2-3
CDR3 protein: CASSLRWASGSTPRTDTQYF

clone size: NA
V gene: TRBV18
D gene: TRBD2
J gene: TRBJ2-3
CDR3 protein: CASSPQRGHTTDTQYF

clone size: NA
V gene: TRBV6-6
D gene: NA
J gene: TRBJ2-5
CDR3 protein: CASRSQQETQYF

clone size: many
V gene: TRBV7-2
D gene: NA
J gene: TRBJ1-2
CDR3 protein: CASSFSQSYGYTF

clone size: few
V gene: TRBV3-1
D gene: NA
J gene: TRBJ2-3
CDR3 protein: CASSQDTSRTDTQYF

clone size: NA
V gene: TRBV5-4
D gene: NA
J gene: TRBJ1-1
CDR3 protein: CASSLGQGRATEAFF

clone size: NA
V gene: TRBV10-3
D gene: TRBD1
J gene: TRBJ1-2
CDR3 protein: CAISEPKTGNGYTF

clone size: NA
V gene: TRBV11-2
D gene: NA
J gene: TRBJ2-7
CDR3 protein: CASIIQGSIEQYF

clone size: NA
V gene: TRBV28
D gene: NA
J gene: TRBJ1-2
CDR3 protein: CASSYRDAGYTF

clone size: few
V gene: TRBV5-1
D gene: NA
J gene: TRBJ2-7
CDR3 protein: CASSSRDNPYEQYF

clone size: many
V gene: TRBV5-1
D gene: NA
J gene: TRBJ1-2
CDR3 protein: CASSLGGRLYGYTF

clone size: NA
V gene: TRBV5-1
D gene: TRBD1
J gene: TRBJ1-1
CDR3 protein: CASSSSDRAEAFF

clone size: NA
V gene: TRBV5-6
D gene: TRBD1
J gene: TRBJ1-4
CDR3 protein: CASSSTGTGRIATNEKLFF

clone size: NA
V gene: TRBV5-1
D gene: NA
J gene: TRBJ2-3
CDR3 protein: CASSGDSASDTQYF

clone size: many
V gene: TRBV7-9
D gene: NA
J gene: TRBJ1-2
CDR3 protein: CASHSRATYGYTF

clone size: NA
V gene: TRBV18
D gene: TRBD1
J gene: TRBJ2-5
CDR3 protein: CASSPGQVIETQYF

clone size: NA
V gene: TRBV7-2
D gene: TRBD2
J gene: TRBJ2-5
CDR3 protein: CASSRVGGYQETQYF

clone size: NA
V gene: TRBV20-1
D gene: TRBD2
J gene: TRBJ2-5
CDR3 protein: CSVTPLAGQETQYF

clone size: many
V gene: TRBV7-2
D gene: TRBD2
J gene: TRBJ2-1
CDR3 protein: CASSLGLAGRNEQFF

clone size: many
V gene: TRBV4-3
D gene: NA
J gene: TRBJ1-1
CDR3 protein: CATWNTEAFF